The 2 T cell receptor beta chains below come from one sample, sequenced in a study of T cell repertoires in cytomegalovirus infection. TCRdb reanalysed the reads using MiXCR and keeps one entry per CDR3 protein. The profile shows 490,000 or so distinct CDR3 sequences, about 11% of them singletons. Input material: PBMCs. Source of these receptors: a human donor in good health (CMV status not recorded). Some clones in this sample may be carry-over from other donors' samples.

This clonotype was counted at least ten times. The rearrangement uses TRBV10-3 and TRBJ2-7, with D perhaps TRBD1 (6 bases). The V gene's germline CDR1 is ENHRY and CDR2 SYGVKD. The germline V and J ends were trimmed by 6 bases and 2 bases, with 11 bases remaining between them. CDR3 length: 13 residues. CDR3 nucleotides: TGTGCCATCAGCAGGGACAAGACCTACGAGCAGTACTTC. Protein: CAISRDKTYEQYF.

This clonotype was counted at least ten times. This chain's CDR3 is CASSFAQGDAQYF. The CDR3 DNA sequence: TGTGCCAGCAGTTTCGCACAGGGGGATGCGCAGTATTTT. This rearrangement joins TRBV7-6 to TRBJ2-3, with TRBD1 identical over 8 bases. V lost 6 bases and J lost 10; bases outside the gene matches: 9. CDR1 SGHVS and CDR2 FNYEAQ come from the germline V gene. The CDR3 totals 13 residues.